The 18 T cell receptor beta chains reported below all come from one sample, sequenced in a study of T cells in Graves' hyperthyroidism and ophthalmopathy. TCR beta CDR3 region amplification was performed from RNA transcripts. RT-PCR in the first round (using the HTBI primer set) targeted the TCR CDR3. TCRdb re-derived calls from the multiplex PCR reads in MiXCR, one entry per CDR3 protein. The sample holds about 400,000 distinct CDR3 sequences; approximately 25% are singletons and the top ten take 73%. What was sequenced was blood. The receptors come from a man in his forties or fifties with Graves' hyperthyroidism.

The sample holds many counts of this clonotype. The chain employs TRBV6-1 and TRBJ2-3; 10 bases line up with TRBD2. The CDR3 runs to 16 residues. J gave up 0 bases and V 7 bases, and 7 bases lay outside the gene matches. Germline CDR1 and CDR2: MNHNS and SASEGT. The CDR3 sequence is CASILMTSGSTDTQYF. The CDR3 region has the DNA TGTGCCAGCATTCTAATGACTAGCGGGAGCACAGATACGCAGTATTTT.

This clonotype was seen more than once but under ten times. V gene TRBV18 combines with J gene TRBJ1-2; D unclear. Trimming pared 3 bases from V and 4 bases from J, leaving 9 bases between. CDR1 and CDR2 (germline): KGHSH, LQKENI. This CDR3 spans 13 amino acids. CDR3 coding DNA: TGTGCCAGCTCACCGAGTGGCGGCTATGGCTACACCTTC. This encodes CASSPSGGYGYTF.

This clonotype has at least ten counts. This rearrangement joins TRBV24-1 to TRBJ2-1; 8 nucleotides agree with TRBD1. Germline CDR1 and CDR2: KGHDR and SFDVKD. CDR3 length: 17 amino acids. After removal of 3 bases from V and 3 bases from J, the junction contained 9 bases not matched to a gene. The CDR3 DNA reads TGTGCCACCAGTGATCCCGGGACAGGAGAATACTACAATGAGCAGTTCTTC. It is translated as CATSDPGTGEYYNEQFF.

The chain couples TRBV29-1 to TRBJ2-2, with D possibly being TRBD1 (5 bases). The CDR3 extends over 13 amino acids. Trimming stripped 3 bases from V and 1 base from J, with 6 bases between. Germline V gene data show CDR1 as SQVTM and CDR2 as ANQGSEA. DNA for the CDR3: TGCAGCGTTGACAGGGAGAACACCGGGGAGCTGTTTTTT. This sequence encodes CSVDRENTGELFF.

The CDR3 nucleotides read TGCAGTGCTAGCGGGAGTAAAGGGAATGAGCAGTTCTTC. It is translated as CSASGSKGNEQFF. The chain has TRBV20-1 and TRBJ2-1; maybe TRBD2 (6 bases). CDR1 is DFQATT and CDR2 is SNEGSKA in the germline V gene (reference sequence). The CDR3 covers 13 residues. V shed 3 bases and J shed 7 bases, with 13 bases lying between them.

In this sample, this clonotype turned up a few times. CDR3 nucleotides: TGTGCCACCAGTGACAGGGGAAGCGTCACAGATACGCAGTATTTT. Protein product: CATSDRGSVTDTQYF. The chain carries TRBV24-1 and TRBJ2-3, with D possibly matching TRBD1 (6 bases). Per the germline V gene, CDR1 is KGHDR and CDR2 is SFDVKD. The CDR3 contains 15 residues. V shed 4 bases and J shed 2 bases, with 12 bases lying between them.

Only a few counts were recorded for this clonotype. The chain is built from TRBV18 and TRBJ2-1; 12 positions match TRBD2. CDR3 length: 18 residues. From germline, CDR1 is KGHSH and CDR2 LQKENI. The V and J ends lost 0 bases and 5 bases, in that order; junction bases with no gene match: 8. CDR3 loop: CASSPPRTSGTKDNEQFF. For the CDR3, the DNA is TGTGCCAGCTCACCACCGAGGACTAGCGGGACGAAGGACAATGAGCAGTTCTTC.

This clonotype was seen at least ten times. This sequence joins TRBV27 and TRBJ2-3, with D possibly matching TRBD1 (5 bases). V lost 4 bases and J lost 4, with 9 bases in between. This CDR3 is built from 13 residues. Germline V gives CDR1 MNHEY, CDR2 SMNVEV (reference sequence). CDR3 amino acids: CASSYQGSDTQYF. The DNA of the CDR3 is TGTGCCAGCAGTTACCAGGGATCAGATACGCAGTATTTT.

This clonotype was found many times. The J gene is TRBJ2-1, the V gene TRBV5-5; D possibly uses TRBD1 or TRBD2 (5 bases each). The ends were cut back, 4 bases at V and 0 bases at J, with 11 bases in the middle. Per the germline V gene, CDR1 is SGHKS and CDR2 is YYEKEE (reference sequence). CDR3 length equals 15 residues. CDR3 in DNA: TGTGCCAGCAGCCGCCGGGACCGCTCCTACAATGAGCAGTTCTTC. This translates into CASSRRDRSYNEQFF.

J is TRBJ2-1 and V is TRBV15, with 16 bases that match TRBD2. Losses at the gene ends were 3 bases for V and 2 bases for J; bases not matched to a gene: 13. The CDR3 length is 21 residues. The germline CDR1 and CDR2 sequences are LNHNV and YYDKDF (reference sequence). The CDR3 reads CATSRGGLAGGPVGAYNEQFF. Written as DNA, the CDR3 is TGTGCCACCAGCAGGGGGGGACTAGCGGGAGGGCCAGTCGGTGCCTACAATGAGCAGTTCTTC.

A few counts support this clonotype. Written as DNA, the CDR3 is TGCGCCAGCAGCTTGGCCGGGACGGGAGAAAGGAATGAGCAGTTCTTC. Protein: CASSLAGTGERNEQFF. The chain couples TRBV5-1 to TRBJ2-1; D possibly corresponds to TRBD2 (6 bases). The CDR3 is 16 residues long. The germline CDR1 and CDR2 sequences are SGHRS and YFSETQ. V was shortened by 0 bases and J by 7 bases, with 17 bases between the two germline ends.

Concerning this clonotype itself: Germline is not matched at one junction end, which may reflect a read error. This chain links TRBV15 with TRBJ2-7; unclear D gene. The germline CDR1 and CDR2 sequences are LNHNV and YYDKDF (reference sequence). The CDR3 runs to 17 residues. The CDR3, as DNA: TGTGCCACCAGCGGAGATCTAAGGATTGATCAGATTTACGAGCAGTACTTC. It specifies CATSGDLRIDQIYEQYF.

V gene TRBV6-5 combines with J gene TRBJ2-3; 11 bases fit TRBD2. This CDR3 region has 19 residues. V trimming: 2 bases; J trimming: 4 bases; junction bases outside the gene matches: 14. Germline CDR1 reads MNHEY; CDR2 reads SVGAGI. The CDR3 loop is CASSYIAGGRLGVPDTQYF. In nucleotides, the CDR3 is TGTGCCAGCAGTTACATAGCGGGGGGGAGATTAGGGGTGCCAGATACGCAGTATTTT.

This clonotype was seen a handful of times. The chain is built from TRBV27 and TRBJ2-1; 8 bases line up with TRBD2. Germline CDR1 MNHEY, CDR2 SMNVEV (reference sequence). V dropped 6 bases and J dropped 10; count of bases not matched to a gene: 17. The CDR3 has 16 residues. Here the CDR3 reads CASSPVGSGGASEQFF. The DNA of the CDR3 is TGTGCCAGCAGCCCCGTGGGAAGCGGGGGAGCGTCGGAGCAGTTCTTC.

The rearrangement links TRBV15 to TRBJ1-4; possibly TRBD1 for D (5 bases). V lost 0 bases and J lost 5, with 10 bases in between. Looked up from germline, CDR1 is LNHNV and CDR2 is YYDKDF (reference sequence). The CDR3 spans 15 residues. CDR3 sequence: CATSRDNAGNEKLFF. The CDR3 DNA follows: TGTGCCACCAGCAGAGATAACGCAGGGAATGAAAAACTGTTTTTT.

The V call is TRBV20-1, the J call TRBJ2-1; D perhaps matches TRBD1 (5 bases). The CDR3 is 14 amino acids. The germline gives CDR1 DFQATT, CDR2 SNEGSKA (reference sequence). The ends were cut back, 1 base at V and 2 bases at J, with 9 bases in the middle. The CDR3 loop reads CSARAGQAYNEQFF. The CDR3 nucleotides read TGCAGTGCTAGAGCAGGGCAAGCCTACAATGAGCAGTTCTTC.

The V call is TRBV5-1, the J call TRBJ1-1; D ambiguous. Germline lookup yields CDR1 SGHRS and CDR2 YFSETQ. The CDR3 runs to 15 residues. V lost 3 bases, J lost 1 base, and 13 bases lay in between. CDR3 DNA sequence: TGCGCCAGCAGCTGGGTCGGACGGGAGAACACTGAAGCTTTCTTT. Encoded protein: CASSWVGRENTEAFF.

The rearrangement joins TRBV15 to TRBJ2-7; tentatively, D is TRBD2 (5 bases). Between the trimmed V and J ends, which lost 4 bases and 7 bases, there was a span of 14 bases. Germline assignment: CDR1 LNHNV and CDR2 YYDKDF (reference sequence). This CDR3 contains 13 residues. CDR3 sequence reads: CATSTLRTGEQYF. The CDR3 DNA reads TGTGCCACCAGCACTTTAAGGACGGGGGAGCAGTACTTC.